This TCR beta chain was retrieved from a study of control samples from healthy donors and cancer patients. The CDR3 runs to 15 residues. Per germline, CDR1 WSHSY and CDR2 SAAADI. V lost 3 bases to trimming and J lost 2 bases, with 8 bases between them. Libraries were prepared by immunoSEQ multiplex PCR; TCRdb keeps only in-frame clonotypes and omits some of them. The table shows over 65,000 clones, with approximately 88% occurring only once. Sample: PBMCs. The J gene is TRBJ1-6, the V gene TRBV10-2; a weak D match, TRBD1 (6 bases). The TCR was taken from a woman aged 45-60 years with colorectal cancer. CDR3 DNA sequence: TGCGCCAGCAGTGATCAGGGGACCTATAATTCACCCCTCCACTTT. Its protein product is CASSDQGTYNSPLHF.